This TCR beta chain derives from a study of beta chain features in type 1 diabetes. Study-level background: Sorted cells numbering around 100,000,000 were examined across all samples.

V was trimmed by 4 bases and J by 3 bases, leaving 7 bases between them. This CDR3 comprises 11 residues. The germline V gene has CDR1 SQVTM and CDR2 ANQGSEA. General study findings and limits: Compared to healthy donors, patients appeared to have naive, central memory and Treg TCRB repertoires that were more alike. In type 1 diabetes patients, VDJ junctions had fewer insertions; deletions at these junctions were more frequent.

Every isolated RNA sample was fully reverse transcribed, so sequencing captured expressed TCRB transcripts. TCRdb's copy holds only in-frame clones and misses some; the assay was immunoSEQ multiplex PCR. The table lists around 250,000 clones, about 25% of them singletons. In regard to this clone: What it binds is not known.

Purity exceeding 98% was reached by all sorted populations. This receptor was identified in a man aged 25-45 years in good health. The chain combines TRBV29-1 with TRBJ2-7; no clear D. The sample taken for sequencing was central memory CD4+ T cells from blood. Written as DNA, the CDR3 is TGCAGCGTTGTGAACAACTACGAGCAGTACTTC. Its protein product is CSVVNNYEQYF.